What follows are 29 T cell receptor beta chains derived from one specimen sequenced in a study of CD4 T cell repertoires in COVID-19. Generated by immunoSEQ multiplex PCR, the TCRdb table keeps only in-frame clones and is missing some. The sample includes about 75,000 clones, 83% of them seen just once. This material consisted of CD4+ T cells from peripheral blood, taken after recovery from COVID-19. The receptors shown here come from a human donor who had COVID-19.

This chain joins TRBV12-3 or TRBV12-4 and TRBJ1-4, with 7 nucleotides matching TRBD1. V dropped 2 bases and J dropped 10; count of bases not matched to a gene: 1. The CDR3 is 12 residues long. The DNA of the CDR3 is TGTGCCAGCAGTTTACAGGGGGGAAAACTGTTTTTT. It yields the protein CASSLQGGKLFF.

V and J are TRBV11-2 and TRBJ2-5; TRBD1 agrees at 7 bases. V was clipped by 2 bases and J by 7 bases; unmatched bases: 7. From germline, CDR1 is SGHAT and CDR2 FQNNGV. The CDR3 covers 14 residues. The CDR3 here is CASSLSRGGVTQYF. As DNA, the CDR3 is TGTGCCAGCAGCTTAAGCCGAGGGGGCGTGACCCAGTACTTC.

In DNA form, the CDR3 reads TGTGCCAGCAGCCAATACAGGGGCTTAGAAGCTTTCTTT. This translates into CASSQYRGLEAFF. The J gene is TRBJ1-1, the V gene TRBV3-1 (or the pseudogene TRBV3-2); 7 nucleotides agree with TRBD1. The germline V gene has CDR1 LGHDT and CDR2 YNNKEL (reference sequence). The CDR3 length is 13 residues. The V and J ends lost 2 bases and 8 bases, in that order; junction bases with no gene match: 5.

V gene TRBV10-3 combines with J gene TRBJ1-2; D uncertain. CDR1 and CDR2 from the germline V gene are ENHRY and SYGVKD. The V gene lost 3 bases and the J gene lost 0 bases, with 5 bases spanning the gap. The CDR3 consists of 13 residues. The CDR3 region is CAISDGANYGYTF. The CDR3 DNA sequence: TGTGCCATCAGTGATGGGGCTAACTATGGCTACACCTTC.

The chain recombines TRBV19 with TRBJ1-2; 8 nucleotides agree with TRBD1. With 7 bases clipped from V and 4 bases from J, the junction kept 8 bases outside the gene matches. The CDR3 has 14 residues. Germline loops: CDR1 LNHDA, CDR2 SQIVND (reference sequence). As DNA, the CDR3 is TGTGCCAGTACAGTCACAGGGGGTTCCTATGGCTACACCTTC. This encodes CASTVTGGSYGYTF. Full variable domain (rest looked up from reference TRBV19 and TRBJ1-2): DGGITQSPKYLFRKEGQNVTLSCEQNLNHDAMYWYRQDPGQGLRLIYYSQIVNDFQKGDIAEGYSVSREKKESFPLTVTSAQKNPTAFYLCASTVTGGSYGYTFGSGTRLTVV.

The CDR3 DNA is TGTGCCAGTTCCCTTCAAACGAACACCGGGGAGCTGTTTTTT. As protein: CASSLQTNTGELFF. The chain uses TRBV9 and TRBJ2-2; D is ambiguous. This CDR3 is 14 amino acids long. Germline lookup yields CDR1 SGDLS and CDR2 YYNGEE. The ends were cut back, 8 bases at V and 0 bases at J, with 11 bases in the middle.

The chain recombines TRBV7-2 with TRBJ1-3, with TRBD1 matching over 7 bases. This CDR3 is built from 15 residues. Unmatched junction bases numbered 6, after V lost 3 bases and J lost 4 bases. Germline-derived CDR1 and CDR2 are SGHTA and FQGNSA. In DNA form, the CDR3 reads TGTGCCAGCAGCTTTGCGTACAGGGGCGGAAACACCATATATTTT. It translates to CASSFAYRGGNTIYF.

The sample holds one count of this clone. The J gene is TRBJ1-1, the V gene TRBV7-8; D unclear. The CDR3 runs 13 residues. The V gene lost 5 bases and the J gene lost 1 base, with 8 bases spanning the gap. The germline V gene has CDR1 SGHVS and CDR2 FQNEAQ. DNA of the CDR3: TGTGCCAGCAGCACCCGGGAGAACACTGAAGCTTTCTTT. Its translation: CASSTRENTEAFF.

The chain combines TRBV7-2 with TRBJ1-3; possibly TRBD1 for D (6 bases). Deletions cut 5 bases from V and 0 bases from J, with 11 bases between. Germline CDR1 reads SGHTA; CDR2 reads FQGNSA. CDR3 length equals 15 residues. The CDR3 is CASSPRGGSGNTIYF. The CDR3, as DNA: TGTGCCAGCAGCCCGCGAGGGGGCTCTGGAAACACCATATATTTT.

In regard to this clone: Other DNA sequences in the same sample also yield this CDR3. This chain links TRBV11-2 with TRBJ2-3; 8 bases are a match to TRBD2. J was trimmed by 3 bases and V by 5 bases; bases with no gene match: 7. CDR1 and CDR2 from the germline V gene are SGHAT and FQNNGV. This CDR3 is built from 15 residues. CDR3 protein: CASSPRAGGTDTQYF. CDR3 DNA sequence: TGTGCCAGCAGCCCCCGGGCGGGGGGTACAGATACGCAGTATTTT. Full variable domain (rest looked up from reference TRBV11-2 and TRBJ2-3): EAGVAQSPRYKIIEKRQSVAFWCNPISGHATLYWYQQILGQGPKLLIQFQNNGVVDDSQLPKDRFSAERLKGVDSTLKIQPAKLEDSAVYLCASSPRAGGTDTQYFGPGTRLTVL.

This CDR3 reads CASSQDQGWNSPLHF. The CDR3 region has the DNA TGTGCCAGCAGCCAAGACCAGGGGTGGAATTCACCCCTCCACTTT. This chain connects TRBV14 to TRBJ1-6, with a possible D match to TRBD1 (6 bases). Per the germline V gene, CDR1 is SGHDN and CDR2 is FVKESK. The CDR3 has 15 residues. The V gene lost 0 bases and the J gene lost 7 bases, with 10 bases spanning the gap.

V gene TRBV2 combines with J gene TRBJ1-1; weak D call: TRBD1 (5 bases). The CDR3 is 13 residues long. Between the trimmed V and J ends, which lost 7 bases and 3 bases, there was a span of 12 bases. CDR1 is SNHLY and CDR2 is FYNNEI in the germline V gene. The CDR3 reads CASTLTGDTEAFF. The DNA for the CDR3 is TGTGCCAGCACCCTAACGGGGGACACTGAAGCTTTCTTT.

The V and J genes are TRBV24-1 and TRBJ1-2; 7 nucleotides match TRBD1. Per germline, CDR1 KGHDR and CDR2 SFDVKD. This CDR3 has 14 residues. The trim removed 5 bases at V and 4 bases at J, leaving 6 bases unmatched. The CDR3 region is CATSGGGEPYGYTF. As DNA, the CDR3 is TGTGCCACCAGTGGAGGGGGCGAGCCCTATGGCTACACCTTC.

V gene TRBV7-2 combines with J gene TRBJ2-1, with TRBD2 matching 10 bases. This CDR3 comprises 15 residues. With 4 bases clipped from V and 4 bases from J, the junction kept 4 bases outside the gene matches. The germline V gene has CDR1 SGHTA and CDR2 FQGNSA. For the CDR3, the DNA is TGTGCCAGCAGCTCCGGTAGCGGGAGGTACAATGAGCAGTTCTTC. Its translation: CASSSGSGRYNEQFF.

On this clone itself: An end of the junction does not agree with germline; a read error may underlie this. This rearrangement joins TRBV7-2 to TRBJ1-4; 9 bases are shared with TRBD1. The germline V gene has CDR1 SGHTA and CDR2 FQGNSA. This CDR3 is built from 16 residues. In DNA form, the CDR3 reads TGTGCCAGCAGCTGGGGACAGGGAGGAGGGGGTGAACAACTGTTTTTT. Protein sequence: CASSWGQGGGGEQLFF.

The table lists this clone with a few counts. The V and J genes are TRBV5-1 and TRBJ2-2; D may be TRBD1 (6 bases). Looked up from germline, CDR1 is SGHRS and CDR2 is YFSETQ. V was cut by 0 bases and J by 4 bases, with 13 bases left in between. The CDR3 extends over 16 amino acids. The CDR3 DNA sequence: TGCGCCAGCAGCTTGGAGCCCAGAGGGGGCACCGGGGAGCTGTTTTTT. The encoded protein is CASSLEPRGGTGELFF.

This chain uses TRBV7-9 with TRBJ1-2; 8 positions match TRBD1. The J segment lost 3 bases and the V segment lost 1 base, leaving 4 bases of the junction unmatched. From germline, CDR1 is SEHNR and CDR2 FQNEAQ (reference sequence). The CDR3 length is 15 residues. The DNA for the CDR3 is TGTGCCAGCAGCTTAGTAGGGACAGGAGACTATGGCTACACCTTC. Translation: CASSLVGTGDYGYTF.

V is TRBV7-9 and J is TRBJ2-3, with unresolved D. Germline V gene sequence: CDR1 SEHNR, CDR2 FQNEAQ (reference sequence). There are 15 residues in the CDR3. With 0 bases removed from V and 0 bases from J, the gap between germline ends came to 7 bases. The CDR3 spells CASSLATTSTDTQYF. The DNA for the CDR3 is TGTGCCAGCAGCTTAGCCACAACTAGCACAGATACGCAGTATTTT. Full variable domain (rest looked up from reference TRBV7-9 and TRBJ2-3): DTGVSQNPRHKITKRGQNVTFRCDPISEHNRLYWYRQTLGQGPEFLTYFQNEAQLEKSRLLSDRFSAERPKGSFSTLEIQRTEQGDSAMYLCASSLATTSTDTQYFGPGTRLTVL.

The CDR3 nucleotides read TGTGCCAGCAGCCAAGGAGGCGCAGTGATTAGCACAGATACGCAGTATTTT. Encoded protein: CASSQGGAVISTDTQYF. The gene calls are TRBV3-1 (or the pseudogene TRBV3-2) and TRBJ2-3; no reliable D call. The CDR3 runs to 17 residues. Germline-derived CDR1 and CDR2 are LGHDT and YNNKEL (reference sequence). The V end lost 1 base, the J end lost 0 bases, and 14 bases lay between the germline ends.

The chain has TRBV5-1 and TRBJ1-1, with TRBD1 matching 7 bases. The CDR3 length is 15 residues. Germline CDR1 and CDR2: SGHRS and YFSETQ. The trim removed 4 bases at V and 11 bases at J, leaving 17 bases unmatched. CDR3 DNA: TGCGCCAGCAGCCCGGGGTGGGACAGTCCAAGAGTGGCTTTCTTT. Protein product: CASSPGWDSPRVAFF.

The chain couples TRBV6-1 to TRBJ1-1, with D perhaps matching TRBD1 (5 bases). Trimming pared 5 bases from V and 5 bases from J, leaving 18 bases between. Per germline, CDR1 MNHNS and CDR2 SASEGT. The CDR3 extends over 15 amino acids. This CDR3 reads CASSPDLGHRTEAFF. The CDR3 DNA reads TGTGCCAGCAGTCCCGATTTGGGGCACAGAACTGAAGCTTTCTTT.

This CDR3 is CAISPPPANSYEQYF. The DNA of the CDR3 is TGTGCCATCAGCCCCCCCCCAGCCAACTCCTACGAGCAGTACTTC. V is TRBV10-3 and J is TRBJ2-7; D ambiguous. Germline V lookup: CDR1 ENHRY, CDR2 SYGVKD. This CDR3 comprises 15 residues. The V end lost 6 bases, the J end lost 0 bases, and 15 bases lay between the germline ends.

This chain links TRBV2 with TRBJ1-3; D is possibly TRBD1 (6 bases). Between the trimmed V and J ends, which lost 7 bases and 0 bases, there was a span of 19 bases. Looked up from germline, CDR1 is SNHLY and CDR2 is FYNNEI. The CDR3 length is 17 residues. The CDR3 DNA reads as TGTGCCAGCAATAACGGGGGCAGCCTCTACTCTGGAAACACCATATATTTT. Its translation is CASNNGGSLYSGNTIYF.

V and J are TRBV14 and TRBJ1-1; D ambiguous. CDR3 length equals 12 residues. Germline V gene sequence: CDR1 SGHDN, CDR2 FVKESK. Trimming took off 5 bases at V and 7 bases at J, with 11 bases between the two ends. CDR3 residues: CASSFNRGEAFF. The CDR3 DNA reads TGTGCCAGCAGCTTCAATCGGGGTGAAGCTTTCTTT.

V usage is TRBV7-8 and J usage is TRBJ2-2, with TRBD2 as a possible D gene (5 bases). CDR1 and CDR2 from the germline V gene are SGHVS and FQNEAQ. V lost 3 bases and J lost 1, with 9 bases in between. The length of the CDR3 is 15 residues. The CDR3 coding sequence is TGTGCCAGCAGCTTGAGTAGCGTGAACACCGGGGAGCTGTTTTTT. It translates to CASSLSSVNTGELFF. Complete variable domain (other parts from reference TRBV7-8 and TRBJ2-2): GAGVSQSPRYKVAKRGQDVALRCDPISGHVSLFWYQQALGQGPEFLTYFQNEAQLDKSGLPSDRFFAERPEGSVSTLKIQRTQQEDSAVYLCASSLSSVNTGELFFGEGSRLTVL.

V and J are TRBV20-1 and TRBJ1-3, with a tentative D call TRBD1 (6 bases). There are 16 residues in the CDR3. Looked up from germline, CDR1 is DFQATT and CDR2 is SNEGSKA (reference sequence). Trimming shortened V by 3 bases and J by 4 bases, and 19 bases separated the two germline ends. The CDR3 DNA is TGCAGTGCTAGTCCCCTACAGGGTTACGCGGGAAACACCATATATTTT. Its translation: CSASPLQGYAGNTIYF.

The CDR3 spells CASSQDLRTGETQYF. In DNA, the CDR3 is TGTGCCAGCAGCCAAGATTTGCGAACAGGAGAGACCCAGTACTTC. This chain uses TRBV14 with TRBJ2-5; weak D call: TRBD1 (5 bases). Trimming left V 0 bases short and J 4 bases short, with 12 bases between. Germline V CDR1 and CDR2: SGHDN, FVKESK. CDR3 size: 15 residues.

CDR3 loop: CASSESGGLDYGYTF. Written as DNA, the CDR3 is TGTGCCAGCAGTGAATCGGGGGGATTAGACTATGGCTACACCTTC. The chain recombines TRBV6-1 with TRBJ1-2, with D tentatively TRBD1 (5 bases). This CDR3 is 15 amino acids long. V was clipped by 2 bases and J by 3 bases, with 13 bases between them. Looked up from germline, CDR1 is MNHNS and CDR2 is SASEGT.

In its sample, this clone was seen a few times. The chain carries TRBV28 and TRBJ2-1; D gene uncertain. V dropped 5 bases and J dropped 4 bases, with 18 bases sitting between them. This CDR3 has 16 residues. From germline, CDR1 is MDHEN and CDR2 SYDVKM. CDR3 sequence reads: CASSPAPTRYYNEQFF. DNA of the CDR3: TGTGCCAGCAGTCCGGCCCCCACTCGTTATTACAATGAGCAGTTCTTC.